Following are 28 T cell receptor beta chains from one sample sequenced in a study of graft-versus-host responses after intestinal transplantation. Libraries were prepared by immunoSEQ multiplex PCR; TCRdb keeps only in-frame clonotypes and omits some of them. Among some 76,000 clones listed, around nine tenths were seen once. Their target antigens are unknown. The source was unstimulated CD8+ T cells sorted from spleen or lymph node cells, collected before transplant. These receptors all stem from a human donor who was the organ donor for an intestinal transplant.

The chain combines TRBV6-1 with TRBJ2-7; no clear D. The CDR3 is 15 amino acids. Germline V CDR1 and CDR2: MNHNS, SASEGT. The ends were cut back, 2 bases at V and 0 bases at J, with 11 bases in the middle. The CDR3: CASSENTLTSYEQYF. In DNA form, the CDR3 reads TGTGCCAGCAGTGAAAACACACTAACCTCCTACGAGCAGTACTTC.

This sequence joins TRBV30 and TRBJ1-4, with D possibly TRBD1 on 5 matching bases. This CDR3 is built from 15 residues. V lost 1 base, J lost 3 bases, and 12 bases lay in between. In germline, CDR1 is GTSNPN, CDR2 SVGIG (reference sequence). For the CDR3, the DNA is TGTGCCTGGAGTGGATCCGGGGCGGCTAATGAAAAACTGTTTTTT. Translation: CAWSGSGAANEKLFF.

The gene calls are TRBV29-1 and TRBJ1-2, with a possible D match to TRBD1 (5 bases). V lost 1 base to trimming and J lost 8 bases, with 20 bases between them. This CDR3 is 15 amino acids long. From germline, CDR1 is SQVTM and CDR2 ANQGSEA. CDR3 amino acids: CSVEAWDLRVSGYTF. In DNA form, the CDR3 reads TGCAGCGTTGAAGCATGGGACTTACGGGTGTCGGGCTACACCTTC.

The J gene is TRBJ1-1, the V gene TRBV28, with a tentative D call TRBD1 (6 bases). Trimming cost V 6 bases and J 0 bases, with 14 bases left between them. The length of the CDR3 is 15 residues. Germline V gene sequence: CDR1 MDHEN, CDR2 SYDVKM. The CDR3 is CASSERGPVNTEAFF. CDR3 nucleotide sequence: TGTGCCAGCAGCGAACGGGGGCCGGTGAACACTGAAGCTTTCTTT.

This rearrangement joins TRBV4-2 to TRBJ1-5, with D tentatively TRBD1 (5 bases). Germline assignment: CDR1 LGHNA and CDR2 YNFKEQ. V lost 5 bases and J 0 bases, leaving 11 bases between the germline ends. This CDR3 is 15 amino acids long. CDR3 in DNA: TGTGCCAGCAGCACGACAGCAACTAGCAATCAGCCCCAGCATTTT. Translation gives CASSTTATSNQPQHF.

The chain uses TRBV27 and TRBJ1-5; 8 bases fit TRBD1. V was pared by 2 bases and J by 4 bases, with 1 base of the junction left unmatched. The V gene's germline CDR1 is MNHEY and CDR2 SMNVEV (reference sequence). The CDR3 consists of 14 residues. The DNA of the CDR3 is TGTGCCAGCAGTTTAGGACAGGGTAATCAGCCCCAGCATTTT. Its protein product is CASSLGQGNQPQHF.

V and J are TRBV7-9 and TRBJ1-1; 7 bases fit TRBD1. This CDR3 has 14 amino acids. V shed 5 bases and J 8 bases; nucleotides not matched to a gene: 11. Germline CDR1 SEHNR, CDR2 FQNEAQ (reference sequence). CDR3 region: CASSLSSGTVEAFF. The CDR3, as DNA: TGTGCCAGCAGCCTTTCGTCCGGGACAGTCGAAGCTTTCTTT.

This chain uses TRBV10-2 with TRBJ2-2; D possibly matches TRBD1 or TRBD2 (5 bases each). The V gene's germline CDR1 is WSHSY and CDR2 SAAADI. Trimming cost V 5 bases and J 6 bases, with 10 bases left between them. The CDR3 is 13 amino acids. This CDR3 reads CASSSRDAGELFF. The CDR3 bases are TGCGCCAGCAGTTCCAGGGACGCCGGGGAGCTGTTTTTT.

This sequence joins TRBV19 and TRBJ1-5; D might be TRBD1 (6 bases). CDR3 length equals 14 residues. V was cut by 8 bases and J by 5 bases, with 16 bases left in between. Germline values: CDR1 LNHDA, CDR2 SQIVND (reference sequence). The CDR3 reads CASGQGFEHQPQHF. The CDR3 DNA sequence: TGTGCCAGTGGGCAGGGGTTCGAGCATCAGCCCCAGCATTTT.

CDR3 residues: CASSMEGHHSTEAFF. The CDR3 nucleotides read TGTGCCAGTAGTATGGAGGGACACCATTCCACTGAAGCTTTCTTT. The V gene is TRBV19, the J gene TRBJ1-1, with a weak D call TRBD1 (6 bases). Per germline, CDR1 LNHDA and CDR2 SQIVND (reference sequence). V gave up 3 bases and J gave up 4 bases, with 15 bases separating them. This CDR3 region has 15 residues.

V gene TRBV2 combines with J gene TRBJ1-3, with TRBD1 as a possible D gene (6 bases). CDR1 SNHLY and CDR2 FYNNEI come from the germline V gene. CDR3 size: 14 residues. The ends were cut back, 10 bases at V and 2 bases at J, with 15 bases in the middle. CDR3 bases: TGTGCCATCTTATCCAGGGGTGCTGGAAACACCATATATTTT. This encodes CAILSRGAGNTIYF.

The chain links TRBV19 to TRBJ1-5; a weak D match, TRBD1 (5 bases). Germline lookup yields CDR1 LNHDA and CDR2 SQIVND (reference sequence). The CDR3 is 13 amino acids. The ends were cut back, 7 bases at V and 7 bases at J, with 14 bases in the middle. CDR3 region: CASTPDWGQPQHF. The CDR3 coding sequence is TGTGCCAGTACCCCGGATTGGGGCCAGCCCCAGCATTTT.

Comments on this clone: One end of the junction fails to match germline, which may point to a read error. This sequence joins TRBV2 and TRBJ2-7; 7 bases align to TRBD1. The CDR3 loop spans 12 amino acids. Germline CDR1 reads SNHLY; CDR2 reads FYNNEI. The chain's CDR3 is CRTGDSSYEQYF. As DNA, the CDR3 is TGCAGGACCGGGGACAGCAGTTACGAGCAGTACTTC.

The rearrangement links TRBV19 to TRBJ1-5; no clear D. The CDR3 contains 11 residues. The V gene lost 8 bases and the J gene lost 6 bases, with 8 bases spanning the gap. Germline V gene lookup returns CDR1 LNHDA and CDR2 SQIVND (reference sequence). The CDR3 region has the DNA TGTGCCAGTGGGTGGGGTCAGCCCCAGCATTTT. It specifies CASGWGQPQHF.

The chain couples TRBV5-4 to TRBJ2-7; D might be TRBD2 (6 bases). Between the trimmed V and J ends, which lost 0 bases and 3 bases, there was a span of 10 bases. Germline V gives CDR1 SGHNT, CDR2 YYREEE (reference sequence). CDR3 length equals 14 residues. The CDR3 region is CASSLGTTFYEQYF. In nucleotides, the CDR3 is TGTGCCAGCAGCTTGGGGACTACCTTCTACGAGCAGTACTTC.

In DNA form, the CDR3 reads TGTGCCAGCACGTCCAGGGACAGATCCTACGAGCAGTACTTC. Translation gives CASTSRDRSYEQYF. The V call is TRBV6-5, the J call TRBJ2-7, with 7 bases aligning to TRBD1. CDR3 length: 14 residues. V was clipped by 7 bases and J by 1 base; unmatched bases: 7. Germline V gene sequence: CDR1 MNHEY, CDR2 SVGAGI.

This chain uses TRBV27 with TRBJ1-5, with TRBD1 identical over 8 bases. CDR3 length: 18 amino acids. V lost 10 bases and J lost 0; bases outside the gene matches: 17. Germline V CDR1 and CDR2: MNHEY, SMNVEV (reference sequence). The CDR3 here is CATVTWTGRYTSNQPQHF. The CDR3 bases are TGTGCCACGGTTACCTGGACAGGGAGATACACTAGCAATCAGCCCCAGCATTTT.

The chain has TRBV12-2 and TRBJ1-2; the table calls TRBD1, which could not be checked here. TRBV12-2 is recorded as a pseudogene. The CDR3 consists of 17 residues. The chain's CDR3 is CASRPNGVDSNPFGYTF. Written as DNA, the CDR3 is TGTGCAAGTCGTCCTAACGGAGTGGACAGTAATCCCTTTGGCTACACCTTC.

The CDR3 sequence is CASSLWPGREASIDTQYF. The DNA for the CDR3 is TGTGCCAGCAGCTTATGGCCGGGGCGGGAGGCCTCTATTGATACGCAGTATTTT. This rearrangement joins TRBV7-6 to TRBJ2-3; 8 bases fit TRBD2. The germline V gene has CDR1 SGHVS and CDR2 FNYEAQ. CDR3 length: 18 amino acids. Trimming at V came to 2 bases and at J to 6 bases, leaving 16 bases not matched to a gene.

The chain joins TRBV21-1 to TRBJ1-6; the table's D call of TRBD1 was not tested on the DNA. TRBV21-1 is recorded as a pseudogene. The CDR3 is 15 amino acids. The CDR3 region is CASSKDRGLSSPLHF. DNA of the CDR3: TGTGCCAGCAGCAAAGACAGGGGGCTCAGTTCACCCCTCCACTTT.

The CDR3 region is CAIRDASSYNEQFF. In DNA form, the CDR3 reads TGTGCCATCAGGGATGCTAGCTCCTACAATGAGCAGTTCTTC. This chain joins TRBV10-3 and TRBJ2-1; D remains unclear. V lost 6 bases to trimming and J lost 0 bases, with 9 bases between them. Germline-derived CDR1 and CDR2 are ENHRY and SYGVKD. The CDR3 is 14 residues long.

V and J are TRBV5-1 and TRBJ1-1; 7 bases fit TRBD1. J was trimmed by 0 bases and V by 5 bases; bases with no gene match: 10. This CDR3 is 16 amino acids long. Germline V gene data show CDR1 as SGHRS and CDR2 as YFSETQ. This chain's CDR3 is CASRGTAFRMNTEAFF. The DNA of the CDR3 is TGCGCCAGCAGGGGGACAGCGTTCCGCATGAACACTGAAGCTTTCTTT.

The gene calls are TRBV7-8 and TRBJ2-7; D not resolved. V lost 6 bases and J lost 7, with 10 bases in between. The CDR3 length is 11 residues. Germline loops: CDR1 SGHVS, CDR2 FQNEAQ. The CDR3 reads CASSHGWEQYF. In DNA form, the CDR3 reads TGTGCCAGCAGTCACGGTTGGGAGCAGTACTTC. Together with reference TRBV7-8 and TRBJ2-7, the CDR3 gives the full variable domain: GAGVSQSPRYKVAKRGQDVALRCDPISGHVSLFWYQQALGQGPEFLTYFQNEAQLDKSGLPSDRFFAERPEGSVSTLKIQRTQQEDSAVYLCASSHGWEQYFGPGTRLTVT.

The chain combines TRBV4-2 with TRBJ1-1; unclear D gene. CDR1 is LGHNA, CDR2 YNFKEQ, per germline. With 2 bases removed from V and 0 bases from J, the gap between germline ends came to 10 bases. This CDR3 has 15 amino acids. The CDR3: CASSQFETMNTEAFF. As DNA, the CDR3 is TGTGCCAGCAGCCAATTCGAGACAATGAACACTGAAGCTTTCTTT.

A remark on this clone: The junction departs from the called germline gene at one end, perhaps through a read error. The gene calls are TRBV6-4 and TRBJ1-2; 9 bases match TRBD1. Germline V gene sequence: CDR1 MRHNA, CDR2 SNTAGT. The CDR3 extends over 14 amino acids. CDR3 sequence reads: CASSYSTGGYGYTF. The CDR3, as DNA: TGTGCCAGCAGTTACTCGACAGGGGGCTATGGCTACACCTTC.

CDR3 in amino acids: CASSLVPLPNYGYTF. CDR3 nucleotides: TGCGCCAGCAGCTTGGTTCCGCTCCCGAACTATGGCTACACCTTC. The genes are TRBV5-1 and TRBJ1-2, with unresolved D. The CDR3 loop spans 15 amino acids. V dropped 0 bases and J dropped 2 bases, with 11 bases sitting between them. CDR1 is SGHRS and CDR2 is YFSETQ in the germline V gene.

The rearrangement uses TRBV28 and TRBJ2-7, with no clear D. V dropped 10 bases and J dropped 1 base, with 14 bases sitting between them. The CDR3 totals 13 residues. Germline lookup yields CDR1 MDHEN and CDR2 SYDVKM. The CDR3 DNA is TGTGCCACCCTACGGACGGCTTCCTACGAGCAGTACTTC. Protein: CATLRTASYEQYF.

V and J are TRBV28 and TRBJ2-4; D is unresolved. Trimming took 5 bases from V and 0 from J, leaving 11 bases between them. The germline V gene has CDR1 MDHEN and CDR2 SYDVKM. The CDR3 totals 15 residues. The CDR3 sequence is CASSPTALAKNIQYF. As DNA, the CDR3 is TGTGCCAGCAGTCCAACGGCACTAGCCAAAAACATTCAGTACTTC.